The clone carrying this T cell receptor (beta chain) was seen repeatedly, ten times or more. These data are taken from a study of regulatory T cells in long-lasting Graves disease. According to the study, TCR beta libraries were built with iRepertoire HTBI primers and CDR3-region Arm-PCR. TCRdb re-called the multiplex PCR reads through MiXCR, storing one row per CDR3 protein. This sample carries 520,000 or so distinct CDR3 sequences, 9.5% to 15% of them seen once, and the ten largest clones take approximately 9.6%. The V gene end was trimmed by 3 bases and the J gene end by 6 bases; junction bases not matched to a gene: 7. The CDR3 length is 16 residues. Germline V gene data show CDR1 as MDHEN and CDR2 as SYDVKM. As for time point: newly diagnosed GD, antithyroid drugs for less than 3 months. The TCR library was made from RNA that had been extracted from PBMCs in TRIzol. Separately, the same data were catalogued under a study of T cells in Graves' hyperthyroidism and ophthalmopathy.

The chain couples TRBV28 to TRBJ2-1; 11 bases line up with TRBD2. Sequenced here: peripheral blood mononuclear cells (PBMCs), sampled at new diagnosis, from a patient treated with antithyroid drugs. This receptor was identified in a woman under 40 with Graves disease. The chain's CDR3 is CASSFDSGRASNEQFF. DNA of the CDR3: TGTGCCAGCAGTTTTGATAGCGGGAGGGCAAGCAATGAGCAGTTCTTC.